The clone carrying this T cell receptor (beta chain) was observed a single time. Its antigen is unidentified. This record belongs to a study of identifying expanded T cells in peripheral blood. General study findings and limits: Roughly 1.2 clones differed between technical replicates, versus around 15 and 18 over time.

This table comes from immunoSEQ multiplex PCR, and its TCRdb copy is limited to in-frame clones, with some not included. The table has 90,000 or so clones, approximately 90% seen once. V shed 0 bases and J shed 5 bases, with 13 bases lying between them. This CDR3 region has 15 residues. Germline-derived CDR1 and CDR2 are MNHEY and SMNVEV (reference sequence). The sequence was obtained from a person between 18 and 70 years old in good health. This sequence joins TRBV27 and TRBJ1-1; D not certain. Material for sequencing was blood. CDR3 amino acids: CASSLSAGSRTEAFF. CDR3 bases: TGTGCCAGCAGTTTATCGGCAGGCTCTAGGACTGAAGCTTTCTTT.